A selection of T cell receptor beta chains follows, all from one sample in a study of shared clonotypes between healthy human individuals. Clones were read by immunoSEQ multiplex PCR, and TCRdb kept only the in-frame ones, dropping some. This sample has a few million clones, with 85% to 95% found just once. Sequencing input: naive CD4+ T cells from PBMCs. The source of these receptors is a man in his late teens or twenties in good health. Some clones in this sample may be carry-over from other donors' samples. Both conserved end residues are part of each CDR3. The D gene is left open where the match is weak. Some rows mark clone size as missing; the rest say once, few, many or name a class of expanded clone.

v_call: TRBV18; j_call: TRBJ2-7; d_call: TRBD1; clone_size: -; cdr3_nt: TGTGCCAGCTCACCACCGGGACAGATCGAGCAGTACTTC; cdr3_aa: CASSPPGQIEQYF
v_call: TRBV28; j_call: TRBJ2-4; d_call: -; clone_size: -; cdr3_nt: TGTGCCAGCAAAATGGCCGGCGAAAACATTCAGTACTTC; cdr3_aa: CASKMAGENIQYF
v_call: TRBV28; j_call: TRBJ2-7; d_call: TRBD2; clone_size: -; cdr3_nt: TGTGCCAGCGTGCCTAGCGGGCGGCTCTCCTACGAGCAGTACTTC; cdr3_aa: CASVPSGRLSYEQYF
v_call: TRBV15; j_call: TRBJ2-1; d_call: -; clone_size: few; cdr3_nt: TGTGCCACCAGCAGAGATATGGCGTCAGGGCAGTTCTTC; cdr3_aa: CATSRDMASGQFF
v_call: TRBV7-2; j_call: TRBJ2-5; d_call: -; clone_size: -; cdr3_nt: TGTGCCAGCAGCTTAACCCGGCTGCGGACGCAAGAGACCCAGTACTTC; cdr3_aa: CASSLTRLRTQETQYF
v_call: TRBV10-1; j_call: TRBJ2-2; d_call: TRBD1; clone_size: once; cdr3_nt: TGCGCCAGCAGTGTGGACAGGGGGCCCCACGGGGAGCTGTTTTTT; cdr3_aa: CASSVDRGPHGELFF
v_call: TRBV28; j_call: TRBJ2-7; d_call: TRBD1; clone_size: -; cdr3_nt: TGTGCCAGCAGGGGGACAGGGGGGACCTACGAGCAGTACTTC; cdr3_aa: CASRGTGGTYEQYF
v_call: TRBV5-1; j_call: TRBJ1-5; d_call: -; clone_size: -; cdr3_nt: TGCGCCAGCAGCTTGGAGGGGCAGCCCCAGCATTTT; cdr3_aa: CASSLEGQPQHF
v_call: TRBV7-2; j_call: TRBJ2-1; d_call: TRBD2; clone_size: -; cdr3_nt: TGTGCCAGCAGTCCTAGGGCGGCGGGAGGAGGCGAGTTCTTC; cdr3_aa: CASSPRAAGGGEFF
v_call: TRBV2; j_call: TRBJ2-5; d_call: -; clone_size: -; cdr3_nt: TGTGCCAGCAGTCTAAGAGAGACCCAGTACTTC; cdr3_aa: CASSLRETQYF
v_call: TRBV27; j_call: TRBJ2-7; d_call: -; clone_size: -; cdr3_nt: TGTGCCAGCAGTTCTCAGGGGCCGAGCTCCTACGAGCAGTACTTC; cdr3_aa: CASSSQGPSSYEQYF
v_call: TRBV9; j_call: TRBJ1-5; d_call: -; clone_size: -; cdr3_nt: TGTGCCAGCAGTACAGGGCATAGCAATCAGCCCCAGCATTTT; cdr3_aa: CASSTGHSNQPQHF
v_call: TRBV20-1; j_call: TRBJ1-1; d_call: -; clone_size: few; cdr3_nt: TGCAGTGCTAGTCGGTCAGAAGCTTTCTTT; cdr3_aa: CSASRSEAFF
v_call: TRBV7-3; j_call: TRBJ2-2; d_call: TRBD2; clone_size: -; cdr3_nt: TGTGCCAGCAGCTTAACTAGCGGGAGGGGCACCGGGGAGCTGTTTTTT; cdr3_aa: CASSLTSGRGTGELFF
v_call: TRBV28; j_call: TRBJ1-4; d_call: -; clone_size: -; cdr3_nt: TGTGCCAGCGGTGCGACGGACATACGGAATGAAAAACTGTTTTTT; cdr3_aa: CASGATDIRNEKLFF
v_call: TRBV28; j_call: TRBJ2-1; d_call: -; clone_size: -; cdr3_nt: TGTGCCAGCAGTTTAGGAGACTCCGGGGGCTCCTACAATGAGCAGTTCTTC; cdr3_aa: CASSLGDSGGSYNEQFF
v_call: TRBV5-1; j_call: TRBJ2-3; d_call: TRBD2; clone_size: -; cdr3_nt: TGCGCCAGCAGCACGGTGGTAGCGGGAGCCGATACGCAGTATTTT; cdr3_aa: CASSTVVAGADTQYF
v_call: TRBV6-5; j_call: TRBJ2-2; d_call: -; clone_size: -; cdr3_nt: TGTGCCAGCAGACCGAGAAGCCCCAACACCGGGGAGCTGTTTTTT; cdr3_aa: CASRPRSPNTGELFF
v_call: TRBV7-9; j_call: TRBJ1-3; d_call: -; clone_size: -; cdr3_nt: TGTGCCAGCAGCGACTCAGGCACCATATATTTT; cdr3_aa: CASSDSGTIYF
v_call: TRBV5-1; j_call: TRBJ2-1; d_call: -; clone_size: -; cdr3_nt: TGCGCCAGCAGCTTGGAGCGTACTTCCTACAATGAGCAGTTCTTC; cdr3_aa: CASSLERTSYNEQFF
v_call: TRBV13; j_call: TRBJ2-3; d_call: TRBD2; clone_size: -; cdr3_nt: TGTGCCAGCAGCTTAGTTTTCCGAGCGGGAGGAACAGATACGCAGTATTTT; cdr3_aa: CASSLVFRAGGTDTQYF
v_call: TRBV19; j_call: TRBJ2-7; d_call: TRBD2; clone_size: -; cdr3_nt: TGTGCCAGTAGTAGCGGGAGGGCCGGTGACCACGAGCAGTACTTC; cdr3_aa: CASSSGRAGDHEQYF
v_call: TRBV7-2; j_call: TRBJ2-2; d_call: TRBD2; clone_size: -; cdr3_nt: TGTGCCAGCAGCTTTGCCCCAGCGGGAGGCACCGGGGAGCTGTTTTTT; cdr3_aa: CASSFAPAGGTGELFF
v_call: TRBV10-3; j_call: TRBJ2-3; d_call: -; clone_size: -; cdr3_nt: TGTGCCATCGGGGACTCCCCAGATACGCAGTATTTT; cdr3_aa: CAIGDSPDTQYF
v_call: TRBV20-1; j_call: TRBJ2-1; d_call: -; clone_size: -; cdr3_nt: TGCAGTGCCCTAGGGAATGAGCAGTTCTTC; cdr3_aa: CSALGNEQFF
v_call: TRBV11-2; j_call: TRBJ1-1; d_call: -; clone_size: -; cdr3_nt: TGTGCCAGCAGCTTAGTCGACGGAGCAGCTTTCTTT; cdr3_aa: CASSLVDGAAFF
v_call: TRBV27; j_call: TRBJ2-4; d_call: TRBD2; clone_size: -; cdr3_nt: TGTGCCAGCAGTCCCAGTCCCGGGAGGGCTTCCAAATTAGCCAAAAACATTCAGTACTTC; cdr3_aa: CASSPSPGRASKLAKNIQYF
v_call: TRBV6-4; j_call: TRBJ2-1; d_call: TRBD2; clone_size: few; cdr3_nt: TGTGCCAGCAGTGAAAGCGGGAGAGGTGAGCAGTTCTTC; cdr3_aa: CASSESGRGEQFF
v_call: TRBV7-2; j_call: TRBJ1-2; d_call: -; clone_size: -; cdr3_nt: TGTGCCAGCAGCTTAGCGGGCCCCTTTTATGGCTACACCTTC; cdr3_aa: CASSLAGPFYGYTF
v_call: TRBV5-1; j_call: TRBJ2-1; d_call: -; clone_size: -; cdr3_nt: TGCGCCAGCAAGTTCATAGAGTCGGGGAACTATGAGCAGTTCTTC; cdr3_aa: CASKFIESGNYEQFF
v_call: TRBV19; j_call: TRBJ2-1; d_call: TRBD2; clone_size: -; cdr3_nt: TGTGCCAGTAGTACGAGGACTAGCGGGAGAAATGAGCAGTTCTTC; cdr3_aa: CASSTRTSGRNEQFF
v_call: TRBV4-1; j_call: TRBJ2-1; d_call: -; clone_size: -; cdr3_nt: TGCGCCAGCAGCCCGGAACTCTACAATGAGCAGTTCTTC; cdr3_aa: CASSPELYNEQFF
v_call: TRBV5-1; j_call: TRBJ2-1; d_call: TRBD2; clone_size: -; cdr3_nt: TGCGCCAGCAGCTTGGAACTAGCGGGAGGGCTCAACAATGAGCAGTTCTTC; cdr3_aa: CASSLELAGGLNNEQFF
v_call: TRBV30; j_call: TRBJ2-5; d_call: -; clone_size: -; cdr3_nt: TGTGCCGGAGGGGTTGGAGAGACCCAGTACTTC; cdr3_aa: CAGGVGETQYF
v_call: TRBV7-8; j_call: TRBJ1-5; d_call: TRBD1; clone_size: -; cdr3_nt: TGTGCCAGCAGCCCAGGTCTGGGACAGGGCAATCAGCCCCAGCATTTT; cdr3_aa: CASSPGLGQGNQPQHF
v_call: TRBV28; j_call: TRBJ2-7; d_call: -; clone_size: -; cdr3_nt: TGTGCCAGCAGCGCCGGAAGTTCGTACGAGCAGTACTTC; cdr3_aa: CASSAGSSYEQYF
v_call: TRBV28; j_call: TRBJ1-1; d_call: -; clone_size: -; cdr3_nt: TGTGCCAGCAGTTTCATGGGACGGGCGTGGGACACTGAAGCTTTCTTT; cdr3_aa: CASSFMGRAWDTEAFF
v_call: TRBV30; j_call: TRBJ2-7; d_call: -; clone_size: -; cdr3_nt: TGTGCCTGGAGTGTACTCGGGGGGCAGTACTTC; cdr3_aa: CAWSVLGGQYF
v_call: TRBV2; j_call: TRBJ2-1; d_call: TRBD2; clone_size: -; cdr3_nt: TGTGCCAGCAGTGACCCTAAGGGACTAGCGGGCGCCGCCGATGAGCAGTTCTTC; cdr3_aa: CASSDPKGLAGAADEQFF
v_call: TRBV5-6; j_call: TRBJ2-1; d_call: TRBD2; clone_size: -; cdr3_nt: TGTGCCAGCAGCTTAGCTTTAGCGGGAGGCTACAATGAGCAGTTCTTC; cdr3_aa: CASSLALAGGYNEQFF
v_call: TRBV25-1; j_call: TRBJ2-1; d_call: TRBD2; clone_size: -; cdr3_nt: TGTGCCAGCAGTGAGTTAGGGACTAGCGGGAGGGACAATGAGCAGTTCTTC; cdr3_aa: CASSELGTSGRDNEQFF
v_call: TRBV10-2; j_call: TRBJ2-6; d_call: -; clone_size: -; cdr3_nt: TGCGCCAGCAGTGAGTCTATAGGGTATGGGGCCAACGTCCTGACTTTC; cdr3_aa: CASSESIGYGANVLTF
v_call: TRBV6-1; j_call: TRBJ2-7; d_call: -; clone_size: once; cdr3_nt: TGTGCCAGCAGTGCGAGAACGGACCCCGGCTACGAGCAGTACTTC; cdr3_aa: CASSARTDPGYEQYF
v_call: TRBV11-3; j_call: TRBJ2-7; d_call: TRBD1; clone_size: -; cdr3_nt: TGTGCCAGCAGCTTTAACAGGGGGCCCTACGAGCAGTACTTC; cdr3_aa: CASSFNRGPYEQYF
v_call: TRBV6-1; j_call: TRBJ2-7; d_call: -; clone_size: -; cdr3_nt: TGTGCCAGCAGTGAAGGGCGGGGACTCGGCGAGCAGTACTTC; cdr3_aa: CASSEGRGLGEQYF
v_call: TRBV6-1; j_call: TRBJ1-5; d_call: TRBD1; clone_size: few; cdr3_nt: TGTGCCAGCACTCCACAGGGGAATCAGCCCCAGCATTTT; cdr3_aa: CASTPQGNQPQHF
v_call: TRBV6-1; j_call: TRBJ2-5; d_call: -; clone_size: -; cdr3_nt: TGTGCCAGCAGACCGGGTCCTGGGATCCAGACCCAGTACTTC; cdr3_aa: CASRPGPGIQTQYF
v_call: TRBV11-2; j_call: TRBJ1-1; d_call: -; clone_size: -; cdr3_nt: TGTGCCAGCAGCTCAGAGCGGGGGGTTAGCACTGAAGCTTTCTTT; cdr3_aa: CASSSERGVSTEAFF
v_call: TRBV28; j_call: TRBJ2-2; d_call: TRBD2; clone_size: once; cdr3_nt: TGTGCCAGTTCCGGGACTAGCGACACCGGGGAGCTGTTTTTT; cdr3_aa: CASSGTSDTGELFF
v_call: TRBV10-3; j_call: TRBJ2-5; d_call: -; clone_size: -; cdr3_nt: TGTGCCATCAGTGGAGGGGGACTGGAGACCCAGTACTTC; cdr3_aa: CAISGGGLETQYF
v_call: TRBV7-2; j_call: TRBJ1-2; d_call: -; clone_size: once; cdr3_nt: TGTGCCAGCAGCTCTAGGGCAGGGACCTATGGCTACACCTTC; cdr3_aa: CASSSRAGTYGYTF
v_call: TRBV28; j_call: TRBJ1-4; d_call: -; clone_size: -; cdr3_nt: TGTGCCAGCAGACGATCGGCAGCCCCAAACGAAAAACTGTTTTTT; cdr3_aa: CASRRSAAPNEKLFF
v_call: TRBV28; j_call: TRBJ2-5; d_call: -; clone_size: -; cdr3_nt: TGTGCCAGCAGGCTACAGGGAGTAGAGACCCAGTACTTC; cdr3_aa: CASRLQGVETQYF